This is a list of T cell receptor beta chains from one sample in a study of cytomegalovirus exposure and HLA in healthy donors. The assay was immunoSEQ multiplex PCR, and TCRdb's table has in-frame clones only and misses some. The table records about 94,000 clones, over 65% of them present only once. Sequenced sample: PBMCs. Receptors originate from a woman aged 60 to 75 in good health and CMV-seronegative. CDR3s include the opening cysteine and the closing phenylalanine or tryptophan. The D gene is left open where the match is weak. Rows may omit the clone size; those that give it use once, few, many or a size class.

d_gene	v_gene	abundance	j_gene	CDR3aa	CDR3nt
.	TRBV21-1	.	TRBJ1-4	CASSTRTGKAGEKLFF	TGTGCCAGCAGCACGCGGACAGGGAAGGCCGGTGAAAAACTGTTTTTT
.	TRBV25-1	.	TRBJ2-1	CASSGSRDEQFF	TGTGCCAGCAGTGGTTCCCGAGATGAGCAGTTCTTC
.	TRBV25-1	.	TRBJ1-2	CASSGPGGGGYTF	TGTGCCAGCAGTGGACCGGGGGGTGGTGGCTACACCTTC
.	TRBV5-1	.	TRBJ2-3	CASSPGRRAPGTDTQYF	TGCGCCAGCAGCCCCGGACGGCGGGCCCCGGGGACAGATACGCAGTATTTT
.	TRBV7-2	.	TRBJ1-1	CASSLARGNTEAFF	TGTGCCAGCAGCTTAGCGCGGGGGAACACTGAAGCTTTCTTT
.	TRBV4-3	.	TRBJ1-1	CASSRFHGTQVEAFF	TGCGCCAGCAGCCGGTTCCACGGGACACAGGTGGAAGCTTTCTTT
.	TRBV7-2	.	TRBJ2-1	CASSLTGGQEQFF	TGTGCCAGCAGCTTAACCGGGGGGCAGGAGCAGTTCTTC
TRBD1	TRBV11-2	.	TRBJ2-2	CASSLVGTGEIGELFF	TGTGCCAGCAGCTTAGTTGGGACAGGGGAAATCGGGGAGCTGTTTTTT
.	TRBV7-9	.	TRBJ2-3	CASSFAGITDTQYF	TGTGCCAGCAGCTTCGCGGGAATCACAGATACGCAGTATTTT
.	TRBV9	few	TRBJ2-7	CASSVTSGMDEQYF	TGTGCCAGCAGCGTGACTAGTGGGATGGACGAGCAGTACTTC
TRBD1	TRBV18	.	TRBJ1-5	CASSGTGDQPQHF	TGTGCCAGCTCAGGGACAGGGGATCAGCCCCAGCATTTT
TRBD2	TRBV2	.	TRBJ2-1	CASSQSRTSGNNEQFF	TGTGCCAGCAGTCAATCACGGACTAGCGGAAACAATGAGCAGTTCTTC
TRBD1	TRBV6-5	.	TRBJ2-1	CASSYSADRGRVEQFF	TGTGCCAGCAGTTACTCGGCAGACAGGGGGCGTGTAGAGCAGTTCTTC
TRBD1	TRBV6-5	.	TRBJ1-5	CASSQQGALNQPQHF	TGTGCCAGCAGTCAACAGGGGGCCCTCAATCAGCCCCAGCATTTT
TRBD1	TRBV29-1	.	TRBJ2-7	CSVEIGQGTYEQYF	TGCAGCGTTGAAATAGGACAGGGGACCTACGAGCAGTACTTC
.	TRBV6-1	few	TRBJ2-7	CASTPGHSSYEQYF	TGTGCCAGCACCCCGGGACACAGCTCCTACGAGCAGTACTTC
TRBD1	TRBV4-1	.	TRBJ2-2	CASSSRGQGMNTGELFF	TGCGCCAGCAGCTCAAGGGGACAGGGTATGAACACCGGGGAGCTGTTTTTT
.	TRBV11-2	.	TRBJ1-2	CASSLVSNYGYTF	TGTGCCAGCAGCTTAGTCAGTAACTATGGCTACACCTTC
.	TRBV6-1	.	TRBJ2-7	CASSEASMRYEQYF	TGTGCCAGCAGTGAGGCTAGCATGAGGTACGAGCAGTACTTC